These 16 T cell receptor beta chains originate from one sample sequenced in a study of shared clonotypes between healthy human individuals. Only in-frame clones appear in the TCRdb table, and some are missing; sequencing was by immunoSEQ multiplex PCR. The table has 600,000 to 750,000 clones, less than 95% seen once; the top ten hold roughly 36%. Sequenced: memory CD8+ T cells from PBMCs. Specified subset: CD45RO+ cells pooled with CCR7-negative TemRA cells. Source of these receptors: a man between 18 and 35 years old in good health. Some clones in this sample may be carry-over from other donors' samples.

The V call is TRBV4-1, the J call TRBJ2-5; 8 nucleotides match TRBD1. The J call is in doubt because the DNA end fits TRBJ2-7 better. There are 15 residues in the CDR3. Looked up from germline, CDR1 is MGHRA and CDR2 is YSYEKL. CDR3 sequence: CASSQARTGTYEQYF. The CDR3 DNA reads as TGCGCCAGCAGCCAAGCCCGGACAGGGACCTACGAGCAGTACTTC.

This rearrangement joins TRBV25-1 to TRBJ1-1; D is possibly TRBD1 (6 bases). The CDR3 loop spans 14 amino acids. V was cut by 3 bases and J by 5 bases, with 13 bases left in between. CDR1 and CDR2 from the germline V gene are MGHDK and SYGVNS. The CDR3 nucleotides are TGTGCCAGCAGTGAGCGGGGGGCGAGGACTGAAGCTTTCTTT. It specifies CASSERGARTEAFF.

This sequence joins TRBV13 and TRBJ2-7; D could derive from TRBD1 or TRBD2 (6 bases each). The germline gives CDR1 PRHDT, CDR2 FYEKMQ (reference sequence). V lost 3 bases and J lost 5, with 20 bases in between. This CDR3 contains 16 residues. The CDR3 reads CASSLGGGRRSHEQYF. The CDR3 DNA sequence: TGTGCCAGCAGCTTGGGGGGCGGTCGTCGAAGCCACGAGCAGTACTTC.

In DNA form, the CDR3 reads TGCGCCAGCAGCTTGAGGACAGGGAGCTCCTACAATGAGCAGTTCTTC. It codes for CASSLRTGSSYNEQFF. This chain links TRBV5-1 with TRBJ2-1, with TRBD1 matching 8 bases. Trimming at V came to 1 base and at J to 0 bases, leaving 3 bases not matched to a gene. The CDR3 consists of 16 residues. Germline loops: CDR1 SGHRS, CDR2 YFSETQ.

The chain uses TRBV6-6 and TRBJ1-2; unclear D gene. Germline assignment: CDR1 MNHNY and CDR2 SVGAGI (reference sequence). V was cut by 2 bases and J by 6 bases, with 10 bases left in between. This CDR3 contains 13 residues. The CDR3 here is CASSYVGLDGYTF. The CDR3 nucleotides are TGTGCCAGCAGTTACGTAGGGTTGGATGGCTACACCTTC.

The rearrangement uses TRBV9 and TRBJ2-2; D is possibly TRBD1 (6 bases). This CDR3 has 15 residues. Trimming removed 1 base from V and 8 bases from J, with 15 bases in between. Germline values: CDR1 SGDLS, CDR2 YYNGEE. The CDR3: CASSVNQGRVGELFF. The CDR3 DNA is TGTGCCAGCAGCGTAAACCAGGGGAGAGTAGGGGAGCTGTTTTTT.

This clone showed up just once. The chain recombines TRBV13 with TRBJ2-7; TRBD1 agrees at 7 bases. CDR1 is PRHDT and CDR2 is FYEKMQ in the germline V gene (reference sequence). This CDR3 comprises 15 residues. V was pared by 0 bases and J by 9 bases, with 11 bases of the junction left unmatched. The CDR3 spells CASSLGDRSLRSQYF. In DNA form, the CDR3 reads TGTGCCAGCAGCTTAGGGGACAGGTCCCTCAGGTCGCAGTACTTC.

Concerning this clone itself: Other DNA sequences in this specimen translate into the identical CDR3. The chain is built from TRBV27 and TRBJ2-7, with D unclear. V dropped 3 bases and J dropped 0 bases, with 6 bases sitting between them. CDR1 is MNHEY, CDR2 SMNVEV, per germline (reference sequence). The CDR3 is 13 residues long. The CDR3 nucleotides are TGTGCCAGCAGTTTTGGAGTCTCCTACGAGCAGTACTTC. This translates into CASSFGVSYEQYF.

V is TRBV7-6 and J is TRBJ2-7; 7 nucleotides align to TRBD2. V shed 0 bases and J 3 bases; nucleotides not matched to a gene: 8. The CDR3 runs to 16 residues. CDR1 and CDR2 from the germline V gene are SGHVS and FNYEAQ. CDR3 amino acids: CASSLAGSGPSYEQYF. For the CDR3, the DNA is TGTGCCAGCAGCTTAGCCGGTAGCGGGCCTAGCTACGAGCAGTACTTC. The whole variable domain, filled in from reference TRBV7-6 and TRBJ2-7, reads GAGVSQSPRYKVTKRGQDVALRCDPISGHVSLYWYRQALGQGPEFLTYFNYEAQQDKSGLPNDRFSAERPEGSISTLTIQRTEQRDSAMYRCASSLAGSGPSYEQYFGPGTRLTVT.

The CDR3 spells CASSYGYNEQFF. In DNA, the CDR3 is TGTGCCAGCAGTTACGGGTACAATGAGCAGTTCTTC. The chain carries TRBV7-9 and TRBJ2-1; D is uncertain. The CDR3 sequence is 12 residues long. Germline CDR1 SEHNR, CDR2 FQNEAQ (reference sequence). The germline V and J ends were trimmed by 6 bases and 4 bases, with 7 bases remaining between them.

The chain combines TRBV2 with TRBJ2-1; 12 bases align to TRBD2. The CDR3 sequence is 14 residues long. Trimming cost V 5 bases and J 10 bases; bases outside gene matches: 6. CDR1 and CDR2 from the germline V gene are SNHLY and FYNNEI. The CDR3 DNA reads TGTGCCAGCAGTCCCTGGACTAGCGGGATAGAGCAGTTCTTC. This encodes CASSPWTSGIEQFF.

This clone was detected only a few times. The chain has TRBV11-2 and TRBJ2-2; D unresolved. Germline V gives CDR1 SGHAT, CDR2 FQNNGV. The V gene lost 5 bases and the J gene lost 4 bases, with 14 bases spanning the gap. The CDR3 sequence is 15 residues long. The CDR3 loop reads CASSPSFSATGELFF. The CDR3 nucleotides read TGTGCCAGCAGCCCCTCTTTCTCTGCCACCGGGGAGCTGTTTTTT. Combining the CDR3 with reference TRBV11-2 and TRBJ2-2 gives the whole variable domain EAGVAQSPRYKIIEKRQSVAFWCNPISGHATLYWYQQILGQGPKLLIQFQNNGVVDDSQLPKDRFSAERLKGVDSTLKIQPAKLEDSAVYLCASSPSFSATGELFFGEGSRLTVL.

V is TRBV9 and J is TRBJ2-1; 7 bases line up with TRBD1. CDR3 length equals 15 residues. J lost 0 bases, V lost 4 bases, and 4 bases had no gene match. The germline CDR1 and CDR2 sequences are SGDLS and YYNGEE. The chain's CDR3 is CASSPGQSSYNEQFF. The CDR3, as DNA: TGTGCCAGCAGCCCGGGACAGAGCTCCTACAATGAGCAGTTCTTC. Variable domain in full (rest from reference TRBV9 and TRBJ2-1): DSGVTQTPKHLITATGQRVTLRCSPRSGDLSVYWYQQSLDQGLQFLIQYYNGEERAKGNILERFSAQQFPDLHSELNLSSLELGDSALYFCASSPGQSSYNEQFFGPGTRLTVL.

V is TRBV29-1 and J is TRBJ2-7; 7 bases line up with TRBD1. This CDR3 is 11 amino acids long. J gave up 4 bases and V 6 bases, and 3 bases lay outside the gene matches. Germline loops: CDR1 SQVTM, CDR2 ANQGSEA. CDR3 bases: TGCAGCGTCTACAGGGGTTACGAGCAGTACTTC. Protein product: CSVYRGYEQYF.

The chain uses TRBV7-6 and TRBJ1-4, with D possibly TRBD1 on 5 matching bases. There are 14 residues in the CDR3. Trimming left V 1 base short and J 6 bases short, with 9 bases between. Germline assignment: CDR1 SGHVS and CDR2 FNYEAQ. CDR3 protein: CASSLERGDEKLFF. CDR3 DNA: TGTGCCAGCAGCTTAGAGCGAGGGGATGAAAAACTGTTTTTT.

This clone was detected only once. At one end the junction does not follow the germline gene, possibly because of a read error. The gene calls are TRBV11-2 and TRBJ2-7; TRBD1 agrees at 11 bases. The CDR3 is made up of 12 amino acids. CDR1 SGHAT and CDR2 FQNNGV come from the germline V gene. The CDR3 is CASSPRDRGSFF. The CDR3 DNA follows: TGTGCCAGCAGCCCTCGGGACAGGGGGTCCTTCTTC.